Each of the 6 T cell receptor beta chains below was sequenced from the same sample in a study of Graves' ophthalmopathy and Graves' hyperthyroidism. RNA transcripts were the source from which TCR beta CDR3 regions were amplified. An initial RT-PCR round employing HTBI primers preceded a second-round multiplex PCR. TCRdb ran MiXCR on the multiplex PCR reads and lists one entry per CDR3 protein. The sample holds about 340,000 distinct CDR3 sequences; about a sixth are singletons and the top ten take roughly an eighth. Sequenced material: peripheral blood. These receptors all come from an adult man with Graves' ophthalmopathy.

At least ten counts were recorded for this clonotype. This chain uses TRBV11-2 with TRBJ2-7; D call uncertain. Germline V gene sequence: CDR1 SGHAT, CDR2 FQNNGV. This CDR3 has 13 amino acids. V was clipped by 3 bases and J by 5 bases, with 11 bases between them. In DNA form, the CDR3 reads TGTGCCAGCAGCTTTCGCCAACAGAACGAGCAGTACTTC. It codes for CASSFRQQNEQYF.

This clonotype was seen ten or more times. CDR3 in DNA: TGTGCCGGCACAGGGGCGCTCTCTGGGGCCAACGTCCTGACTTTC. It is translated as CAGTGALSGANVLTF. This sequence joins TRBV6-1 and TRBJ2-6, with 7 bases lining up with TRBD1. The V gene's germline CDR1 is MNHNS and CDR2 SASEGT. The CDR3 has 15 amino acids. V lost 11 bases to trimming and J lost 0 bases; unmatched junction nucleotides: 7.

This clonotype has a count of ten or more. V and J are TRBV7-9 and TRBJ1-1, with 8 bases matching TRBD1. The CDR3 loop spans 15 amino acids. The junction had 6 bases not matched to a gene; V was cut back by 4 bases and J by 2 bases. Looked up from germline, CDR1 is SEHNR and CDR2 is FQNEAQ (reference sequence). Here the CDR3 reads CASSSRDRPNTEAFF. In DNA form, the CDR3 reads TGTGCCAGCAGCTCCCGGGACAGGCCTAACACTGAAGCTTTCTTT.

This clonotype was counted ten times or more. V and J are TRBV28 and TRBJ1-2; D unclear. Germline V gene data show CDR1 as MDHEN and CDR2 as SYDVKM. The CDR3 runs to 14 residues. V shed 7 bases and J shed 8 bases, with 20 bases lying between them. The CDR3 bases are TGTGCCAGCATCGAGGGAGGGAGTCGGGAGGGCTACACCTTC. It encodes CASIEGGSREGYTF.

This clonotype was picked up a small number of times. The chain employs TRBV29-1 and TRBJ2-7, with 11 bases that match TRBD2. The CDR3 extends over 12 amino acids. With V trimmed by 4 bases and J by 4 bases, 0 bases remained unmatched. Germline values: CDR1 SQVTM, CDR2 ANQGSEA. CDR3 bases: TGCAGCGTTGTAGCGGGAGGGTACGAGCAGTACTTC. Protein sequence: CSVVAGGYEQYF.

On this clonotype itself: Relative to the germline gene, one junction end is altered; a read error may explain this. This chain connects TRBV2 to TRBJ1-5; no clear D gene. This CDR3 is 16 amino acids long. Germline V gene lookup returns CDR1 SNHLY and CDR2 FYNNEI. The CDR3 bases are TGTGCCAGCAGTGATTCGTGGGTAACTAGCAATCAGCCCCAGCCTTTT. It encodes CASSDSWVTSNQPQPF.